Listed below are T cell receptor beta chains from one sample, sequenced in a study of blood T cell repertoires in COVID-19. Sequenced by immunoSEQ multiplex PCR; TCRdb stores in-frame clones only, minus some. This sample has about 240,000 clones, with over 80% found just once. Sequences were obtained from peripheral blood. These receptors were taken from a human donor in a cohort sampled during active COVID-19. CDR3s leave out the opening cysteine and the closing phenylalanine or tryptophan. For some rows the clone size is stated as once, few or many, or as a class when expanded; others skip it.

j_call clone_size v_call cdr3_aa
TRBJ2-1 - TRBV5-1 ASSGAVYNEQF
TRBJ2-1 - TRBV7-7 ASSLAPASEQF
TRBJ1-1 - TRBV27 ASSFIGRNTEAF
TRBJ1-5 - TRBV5-5 ASSLEATGVIQPQH
TRBJ1-4 - TRBV2 ASRTYSTNEKLF
TRBJ1-1 - TRBV6-5 ASSSRDRMNTEAF
TRBJ2-2 once TRBV24-1 ATSNTGNTGELF
TRBJ1-1 - TRBV19 ASSPGTGVMNTEAF
TRBJ2-2 - TRBV10-3 AISETGGGNTGELF
TRBJ1-1 - TRBV28 ASSLGDRGRGTEAF
TRBJ2-1 - TRBV7-8 ASSPGQFNEQF
TRBJ2-7 - TRBV7-9 ASRPASGNKEQY
TRBJ2-5 - TRBV5-4 ASSSPPDQETQY
TRBJ2-5 - TRBV4-2 ASSQGPGETQY
TRBJ2-3 - TRBV28 ASSLLASGSTDTQY
TRBJ2-7 - TRBV7-2 ASSFFRDYEQY
TRBJ2-3 - TRBV5-1 ASTAFPSGENTDTQY
TRBJ2-7 - TRBV11-3 ASSLGLVSSYEQY
TRBJ2-3 - TRBV7-3 ASSPGKLATQY
TRBJ2-7 - TRBV29-1 SVETTGVTYEQY
TRBJ2-4 - TRBV6-1 ASSEIRGKNIQY
TRBJ1-2 many TRBV30 AWSVGGDPYGYT
TRBJ2-3 - TRBV5-4 ASTLRGPAGGKDTQY
TRBJ1-3 once TRBV18 ASSPQSRAGGNTIY
TRBJ1-2 - TRBV3-1/TRBV3-2 ASSLRTGDGYT
TRBJ2-7 - TRBV28 ASSRRTGFDSYEQY
TRBJ2-2 - TRBV6-4 ASSDSRGGPGELF
TRBJ2-1 - TRBV7-8 ASSPRDSSYNEQF
TRBJ2-2 once TRBV5-1 ASRQGTGELF
TRBJ1-5 - TRBV3-1/TRBV3-2 ASSPSQGAPQPQH
TRBJ2-3 - TRBV20-1 SASAPGLAGTDTQY
TRBJ1-2 - TRBV10-3 AISMGQAVNYGYT
TRBJ2-5 - TRBV7-8 ASSFQGMGGPRTQY
TRBJ2-7 - TRBV12-5 ASGLHTSGGGNEQY
TRBJ2-2 - TRBV27 ASSYTRLAGELF
TRBJ1-2 - TRBV14 ASSQGAPPGHSYGYT
TRBJ2-5 - TRBV6-5 ASRRQETQY
TRBJ2-7 - TRBV5-5 ASSSIGDRDEQY
TRBJ2-2 - TRBV10-2 ASSEGSGIANTGELF
TRBJ2-5 - TRBV27 ASSFDRSGETQY
TRBJ2-7 once TRBV3-1/TRBV3-2 ASSQDDYLYEQY
TRBJ1-2 - TRBV6-5 ASSDRGGGYT